This record concerns one T cell receptor (beta chain) sequence. Its specificity is not known. The sample originates from a study of T cell responses to AZD1222 COVID-19 vaccine. Whole-study context: Doses given second, at about 4 or about 12 weeks, were pooled. Findings and limits, study-wide: The study identified only six AZD1222 recipients as seropositive at baseline. Donors skewed white British and female; clonal diversity was possibly underestimated. Repertoire collection took place solely once the T cell response had peaked.

The germline CDR1 and CDR2 sequences are MNHEY and SMNVEV (reference sequence). There are 17 residues in the CDR3. The junction had 14 bases not matched to a gene; V was cut back by 3 bases and J by 4 bases. Method: immunoSEQ multiplex PCR; TCRdb's copy keeps in-frame clones and lacks some. Of over 90,000 clones listed, roughly 88% are singletons. The chain employs TRBV27 and TRBJ2-7; 8 bases agree with TRBD1. The origin of this receptor is an adult in good health. The sample consisted of peripheral blood, taken on day 0 of AZD1222 vaccination. The CDR3 loop is CASSFRVAGGDRYEQYF. DNA for the CDR3: TGTGCCAGCAGTTTTCGAGTGGCAGGGGGCGATCGGTACGAGCAGTACTTC.